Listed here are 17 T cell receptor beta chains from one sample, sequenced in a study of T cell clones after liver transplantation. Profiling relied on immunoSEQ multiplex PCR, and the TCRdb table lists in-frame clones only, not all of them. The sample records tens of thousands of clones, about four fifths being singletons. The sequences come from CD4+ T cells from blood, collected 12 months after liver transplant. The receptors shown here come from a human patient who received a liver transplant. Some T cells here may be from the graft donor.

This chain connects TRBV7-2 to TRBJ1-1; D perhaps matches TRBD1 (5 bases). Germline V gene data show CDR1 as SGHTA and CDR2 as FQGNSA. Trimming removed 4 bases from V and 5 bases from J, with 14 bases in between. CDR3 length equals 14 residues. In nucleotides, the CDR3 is TGTGCCAGCAGCTGGGAACGACAGAAGACTGAAGCTTTCTTT. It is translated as CASSWERQKTEAFF.

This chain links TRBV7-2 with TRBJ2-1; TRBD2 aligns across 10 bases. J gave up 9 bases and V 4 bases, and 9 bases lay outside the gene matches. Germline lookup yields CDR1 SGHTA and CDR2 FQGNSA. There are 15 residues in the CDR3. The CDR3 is CASSWRQREGGEQFF. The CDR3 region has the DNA TGTGCCAGCAGCTGGAGACAGCGGGAGGGCGGTGAGCAGTTCTTC.

The CDR3 DNA is TGTGCCAGTAGTATGAAGCCCGGCAGCAACTATGGCTACACCTTC. Its protein product is CASSMKPGSNYGYTF. The rearrangement joins TRBV19 to TRBJ1-2; D remains unclear. CDR3 length: 15 amino acids. Per germline, CDR1 LNHDA and CDR2 SQIVND (reference sequence). V dropped 3 bases and J dropped 2 bases, with 13 bases sitting between them.

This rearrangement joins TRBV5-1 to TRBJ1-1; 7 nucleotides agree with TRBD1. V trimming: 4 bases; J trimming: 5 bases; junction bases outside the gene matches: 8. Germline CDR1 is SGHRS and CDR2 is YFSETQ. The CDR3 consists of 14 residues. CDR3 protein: CASSPQGGETEAFF. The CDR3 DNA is TGCGCCAGCAGCCCTCAGGGGGGGGAGACTGAAGCTTTCTTT.

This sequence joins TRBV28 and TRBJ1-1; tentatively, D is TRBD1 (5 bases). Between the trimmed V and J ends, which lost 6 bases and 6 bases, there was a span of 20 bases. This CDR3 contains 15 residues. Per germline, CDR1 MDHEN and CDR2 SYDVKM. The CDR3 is CASSRPAGPRPEAFF. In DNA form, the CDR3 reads TGTGCCAGCAGCCGGCCCGCGGGGCCCCGACCTGAAGCTTTCTTT.

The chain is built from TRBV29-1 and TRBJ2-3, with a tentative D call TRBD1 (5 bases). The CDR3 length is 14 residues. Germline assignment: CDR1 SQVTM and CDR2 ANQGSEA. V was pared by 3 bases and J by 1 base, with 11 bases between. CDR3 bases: TGCAGCGTTGAGACCCAGGGCGGCACAGATACGCAGTATTTT. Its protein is CSVETQGGTDTQYF.

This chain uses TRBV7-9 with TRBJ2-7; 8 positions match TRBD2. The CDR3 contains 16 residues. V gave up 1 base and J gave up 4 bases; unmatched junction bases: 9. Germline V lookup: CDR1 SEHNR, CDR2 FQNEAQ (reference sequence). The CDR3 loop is CASSLESWTSSYEQYF. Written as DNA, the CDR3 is TGTGCCAGCAGCTTAGAGTCTTGGACTAGCAGTTACGAGCAGTACTTC.

The CDR3 nucleotides are TGTGCCAGCAGCTCCATACTCTTTACTAGCGGTCTCCTTCGGGAGCAGTACTTC. This gives the protein CASSSILFTSGLLREQYF. The V call is TRBV7-8, the J call TRBJ2-7; TRBD2 agrees at 8 bases. V was clipped by 4 bases and J by 7 bases; unmatched bases: 21. The germline CDR1 and CDR2 sequences are SGHVS and FQNEAQ. This CDR3 is 18 amino acids long.

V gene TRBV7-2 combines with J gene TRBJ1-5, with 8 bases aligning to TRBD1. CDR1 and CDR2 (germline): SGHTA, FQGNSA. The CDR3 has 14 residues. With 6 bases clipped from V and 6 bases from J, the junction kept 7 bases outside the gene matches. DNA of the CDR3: TGTGCCAGCAGTCGTAACAGGGGGGCTCAGCCCCAGCATTTT. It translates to CASSRNRGAQPQHF.

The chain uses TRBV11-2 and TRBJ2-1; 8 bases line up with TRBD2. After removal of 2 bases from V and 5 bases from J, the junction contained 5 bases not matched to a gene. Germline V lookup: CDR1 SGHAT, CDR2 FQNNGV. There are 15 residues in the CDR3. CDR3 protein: CASSLTTSAHNEQFF. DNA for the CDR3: TGTGCCAGCAGCTTAACGACTAGCGCTCACAATGAGCAGTTCTTC. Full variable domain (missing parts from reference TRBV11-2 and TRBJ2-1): EAGVAQSPRYKIIEKRQSVAFWCNPISGHATLYWYQQILGQGPKLLIQFQNNGVVDDSQLPKDRFSAERLKGVDSTLKIQPAKLEDSAVYLCASSLTTSAHNEQFFGPGTRLTVL.

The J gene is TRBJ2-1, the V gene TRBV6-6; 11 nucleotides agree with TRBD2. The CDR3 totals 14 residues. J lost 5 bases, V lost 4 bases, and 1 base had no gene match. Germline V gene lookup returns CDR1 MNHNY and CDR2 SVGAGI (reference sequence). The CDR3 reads CASSLLAGDNEQFF. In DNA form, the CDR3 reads TGTGCCAGCAGTTTACTAGCGGGAGACAATGAGCAGTTCTTC.

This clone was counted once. This CDR3 is CASSIGGGSSYEQYF. The DNA of the CDR3 is TGTGCCAGTAGTATAGGGGGGGGATCCAGCTACGAGCAGTACTTC. This chain links TRBV19 with TRBJ2-7, with 7 positions matching TRBD2. V lost 1 base to trimming and J lost 3 bases; unmatched junction nucleotides: 6. The CDR3 covers 15 residues. The germline V gene has CDR1 LNHDA and CDR2 SQIVND (reference sequence).

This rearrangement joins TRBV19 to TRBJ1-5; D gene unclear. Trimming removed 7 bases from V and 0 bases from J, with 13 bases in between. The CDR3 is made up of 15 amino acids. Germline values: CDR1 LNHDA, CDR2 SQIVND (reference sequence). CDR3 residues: CASTTRTDSNQPQHF. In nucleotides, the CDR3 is TGTGCCAGTACTACGAGGACGGATAGCAATCAGCCCCAGCATTTT.

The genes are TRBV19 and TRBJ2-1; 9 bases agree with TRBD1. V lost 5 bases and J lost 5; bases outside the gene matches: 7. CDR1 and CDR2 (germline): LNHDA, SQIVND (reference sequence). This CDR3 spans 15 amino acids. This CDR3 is CASSFPGQGHNEQFF. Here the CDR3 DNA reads TGTGCCAGTAGTTTCCCGGGACAGGGCCACAATGAGCAGTTCTTC.

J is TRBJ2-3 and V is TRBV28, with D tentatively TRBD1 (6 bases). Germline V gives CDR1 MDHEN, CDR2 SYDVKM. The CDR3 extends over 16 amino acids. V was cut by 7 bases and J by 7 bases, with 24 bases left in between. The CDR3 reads CASTLGDTLPVNTQYF. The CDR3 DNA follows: TGTGCCAGCACCCTAGGGGACACCCTTCCCGTAAATACGCAGTATTTT.

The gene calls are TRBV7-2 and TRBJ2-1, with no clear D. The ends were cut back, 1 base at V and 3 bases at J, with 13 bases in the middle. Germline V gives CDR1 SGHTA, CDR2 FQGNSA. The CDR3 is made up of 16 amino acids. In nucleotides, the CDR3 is TGTGCCAGCAGCTTAGGGGCCAGTTTGGACTACAATGAGCAGTTCTTC. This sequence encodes CASSLGASLDYNEQFF.

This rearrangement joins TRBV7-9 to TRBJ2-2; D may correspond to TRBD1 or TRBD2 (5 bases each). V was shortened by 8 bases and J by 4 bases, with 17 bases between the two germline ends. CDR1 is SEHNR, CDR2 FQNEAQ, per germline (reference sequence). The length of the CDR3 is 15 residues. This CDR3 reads CASQVGTGSTGELFF. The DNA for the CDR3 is TGTGCCAGCCAGGTTGGGACGGGATCCACCGGGGAGCTGTTTTTT.